Included here is one T cell receptor (beta chain) sequence, with context. This clone was recorded once. Its antigen specificity is not known. Nothing much larger sits one base from this clone, and base qualities are not available. The data belong to a study of blood T cell repertoires in COVID-19 (dated by TCRdb to about 2020). Turning to the overall study: Samples covering the acute and convalescent phases of COVID-19 were provided by collaborators in the United States, Italy and Spain. Subjects who had been exposed to COVID-19, were actively infected with it, or had recovered from it provided the deeply sampled blood TCRbeta repertoires that made up the dataset. The repertoires were released in a freely available public database meant as a resource for research on the immune response to SARS-CoV-2. Where HLA class I and class II types were available, the types were taken from metadata supplied by the sample provider, not from assay-based typing. Nearly every sample came with metadata listing a de-identified subject ID, COVID-19 status, age in years and sex. The material from the prospective study consisted of cDNA or gDNA derived from T cells, B-cell-depleted T cells, or PBMCs. The samples were drawn from two sources: the first 160 participants of the ongoing ImmuneRACE study, and fewer than 1,500 subjects contributed by 6 global collaborators. The investigation overall reported the following: Clinical and demographic metadata were provided uncurated, with the amount varying by source and participant.

TCRbeta CDR3 regions were amplified from genomic DNA using the immunoSEQ Assay, a bias-controlled multiplex PCR. The authors' pipeline ran thus. Nucleated cell counts per sample were estimated from amplification of reference gene primers within the assay. Sequence reads were collapsed and filtered to measure the absolute abundance of every unique TCRbeta CDR3 rearrangement. For each sample, productive Simpson clonality was calculated as the square root of Simpson's diversity index across productive rearrangements. What TCRdb holds here is the immuneACCESS table cut down to in-frame rearrangements. Part of the clones is not present; checked against another copy, under half of the missing clones reflect an unresolved V gene, and the others are unexplained. Clone size and V and J calls were adopted from that table, with D and trimming inferred from the DNA. Counted in this sample were fewer than 250,000 clones; 85% of them appeared once. The ten top clones hold around 6.8% of the sample.

Each collaborating institution followed its own protocols to collect whole blood in K2EDTA tubes. For TCRbeta analysis, collaborator samples were shipped as frozen whole blood, as isolated PBMCs, or as DNA extracted from either sample type. The CDR3 numbers 15 residues from cysteine through phenylalanine. The sequence is cut down to CDR3 DNA, 45 bases in frame from base 1. CDR1 LNHNV and CDR2 YYDKDF were looked up in the germline V gene (reference sequence). Trimming takes 0 bases from V and 5 bases from J, and the germline ends sit 10 bases apart. Material: peripheral blood. The chain was built from TRBV15 and TRBJ1-4, and possibly TRBD1, on 5 matching bases. This receptor was taken from a woman between 55 and 75 years old with active or convalescent COVID-19. The nucleotides read TGTGCCACCAGCAGAGAAGTGGGGCAGAATGAAAAACTGTTTTTT. This gives the protein CATSREVGQNEKLFF.